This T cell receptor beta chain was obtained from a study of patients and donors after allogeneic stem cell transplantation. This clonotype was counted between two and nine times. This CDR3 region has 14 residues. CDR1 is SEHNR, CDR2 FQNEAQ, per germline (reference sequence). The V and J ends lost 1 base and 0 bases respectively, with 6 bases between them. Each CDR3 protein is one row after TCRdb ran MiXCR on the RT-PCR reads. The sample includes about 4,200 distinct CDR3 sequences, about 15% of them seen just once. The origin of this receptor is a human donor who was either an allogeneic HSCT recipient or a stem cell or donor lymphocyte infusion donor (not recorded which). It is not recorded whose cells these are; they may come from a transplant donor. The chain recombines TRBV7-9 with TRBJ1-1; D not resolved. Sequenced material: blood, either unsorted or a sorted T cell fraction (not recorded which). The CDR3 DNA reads TGTGCCAGCAGCTTAGTGCCCGTGAACACTGAAGCTTTCTTT. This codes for CASSLVPVNTEAFF. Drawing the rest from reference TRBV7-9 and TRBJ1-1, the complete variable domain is DTGVSQNPRHKITKRGQNVTFRCDPISEHNRLYWYRQTLGQGPEFLTYFQNEAQLEKSRLLSDRFSAERPKGSFSTLEIQRTEQGDSAMYLCASSLVPVNTEAFFGQGTRLTVV.